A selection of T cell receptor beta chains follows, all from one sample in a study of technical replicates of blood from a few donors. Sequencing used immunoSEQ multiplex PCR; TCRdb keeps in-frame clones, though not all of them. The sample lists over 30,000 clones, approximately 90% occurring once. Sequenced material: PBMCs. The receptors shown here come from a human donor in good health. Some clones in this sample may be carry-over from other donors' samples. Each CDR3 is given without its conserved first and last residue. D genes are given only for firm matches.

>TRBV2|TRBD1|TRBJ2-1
ASSPRDRPKREQF
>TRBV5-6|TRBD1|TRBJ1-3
ASRNTGVGNTIY
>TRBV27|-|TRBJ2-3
ASSLYSDTDTQY
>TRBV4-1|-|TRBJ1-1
ASSQAPGEAF
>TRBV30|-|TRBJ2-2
AWSAAGPFTGELF
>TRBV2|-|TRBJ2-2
ARTDRPAPTGELF
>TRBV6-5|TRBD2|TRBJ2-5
ASASLAGFGETQY
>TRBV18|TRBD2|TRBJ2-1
ASSPGLAGTNDEQF
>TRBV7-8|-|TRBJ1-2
ASSLVQTEASYGYT
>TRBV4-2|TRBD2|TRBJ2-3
ASSQAPSGRNTDTQY
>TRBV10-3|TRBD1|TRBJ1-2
AIRGQGANYGYT
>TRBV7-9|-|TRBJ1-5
ASSRGSPVGPQH
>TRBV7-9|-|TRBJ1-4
ASSLDQGRLAKLF
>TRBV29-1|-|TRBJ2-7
STRNEYEQY
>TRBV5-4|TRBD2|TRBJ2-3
ATGLAGTDTQY
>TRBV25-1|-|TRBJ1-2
ASARSGGNYGYT
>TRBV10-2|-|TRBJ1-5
ASSEAGTTQPQH
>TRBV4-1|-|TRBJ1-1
ASTPARGGETEAF
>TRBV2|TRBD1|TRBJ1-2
ASSPRDSVYGYT
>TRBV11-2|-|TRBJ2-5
ASSWRRETQY
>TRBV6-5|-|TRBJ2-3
ASSRHYSTDTQY
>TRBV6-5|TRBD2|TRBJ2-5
ATRLAGDPKGTQY
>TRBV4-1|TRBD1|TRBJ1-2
ASSQVAGGTFDGYT
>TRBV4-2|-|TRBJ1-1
ASSQVEQGNTEAF